This T cell receptor (beta chain) was identified during a study of CXCR3-negative and CXCR3-positive naive CD8 T cells. Study-level information: Around 130 million TRB reads were obtained overall (about 1.5 +/- 0.3 million per library).

The authors gated naive CD8+ T cells as CD45RO-CCR7+CD27+CD95-. The TRB cDNA libraries were prepared by 5' RACE with UMI labels. After re-calling the 5' RACE reads, TCRdb lists one entry per CDR3 protein, DNA absent. The specimen's table records around 96,000 distinct CDR3 sequences. CDR1 and CDR2 (germline): SEHNR, FQNEAQ (reference sequence). CDR3 size: 13 residues. The sample taken for sequencing was naive CXCR3- CD8+ T cells from blood. Subset indicated: CD45RO-CCR7+CD27+CD95- naive CD8+ T cells lacking CXCR3 (TNR3-). The chain couples TRBV7-9 to TRBJ2-7; TCRdb proposes TRBD1, but this gene call is untestable without DNA. This TCR was sampled from a human donor in good health. Some clones in this sample may be carry-over from other donors' samples. The CDR3 sequence: CATRQGAAYEQYF.